The 28 T cell receptor beta chains listed next were all sequenced from one sample in a study of OX40 agonist ivuxolimab in advanced cancers. The data were produced by immunoSEQ multiplex PCR, yet TCRdb's version contains in-frame clones alone and is incomplete. The sample contains some 86,000 clones, 91% of which appear only once. The sample was CD4+ or CD8+ T cells sorted from blood, taken in a trial of the OX40 agonist ivuxolimab. The receptors derive from an adult with an advanced solid tumor such as melanoma, head and neck, liver or kidney cancer.

The genes are TRBV28 and TRBJ2-1; weak D call: TRBD1 (5 bases). This CDR3 is built from 13 residues. Germline assignment: CDR1 MDHEN and CDR2 SYDVKM. Trimming took off 7 bases at V and 7 bases at J, with 14 bases between the two ends. In DNA, the CDR3 is TGTGCCAGCAAATCAGGGATGGGGAATGAGCAGTTCTTC. Amino acid sequence: CASKSGMGNEQFF. Complete variable domain (other parts from reference TRBV28 and TRBJ2-1): DVKVTQSSRYLVKRTGEKVFLECVQDMDHENMFWYRQDPGLGLRLIYFSYDVKMKEKGDIPEGYSVSREKKERFSLILESASTNQTSMYLCASKSGMGNEQFFGPGTRLTVL.

This chain joins TRBV19 and TRBJ1-5, with 7 bases aligning to TRBD1. V shed 2 bases and J 1 base; nucleotides not matched to a gene: 2. CDR3 length: 15 amino acids. CDR1 is LNHDA, CDR2 SQIVND, per germline (reference sequence). CDR3 nucleotide sequence: TGTGCCAGTAGTATAATGGGACAGAGCAATCAGCCCCAGCATTTT. As protein: CASSIMGQSNQPQHF.

The rearrangement links TRBV27 to TRBJ1-4, with D uncertain. Trimming cost V 2 bases and J 4 bases, with 11 bases left between them. Germline V gene sequence: CDR1 MNHEY, CDR2 SMNVEV (reference sequence). The CDR3 consists of 15 residues. The chain's CDR3 is CASSLGYGFNEKLFF. The CDR3 nucleotides are TGTGCCAGCAGTTTAGGGTACGGCTTTAATGAAAAACTGTTTTTT.

This clone appeared a few times. CDR3 coding DNA: TGTGCCAGCACTCCCAGCGAATACTACAATGAGCAGTTCTTC. Translated, it gives CASTPSEYYNEQFF. The V gene is TRBV6-1, the J gene TRBJ2-1; D is ambiguous. This CDR3 has 14 amino acids. The germline CDR1 and CDR2 sequences are MNHNS and SASEGT. V lost 7 bases to trimming and J lost 3 bases, with 13 bases between them.

The V call is TRBV6-1, the J call TRBJ1-3, with a possible D match to TRBD1 (5 bases). V lost 6 bases and J 1 base, leaving 7 bases between the germline ends. CDR3 length: 13 amino acids. Germline V CDR1 and CDR2: MNHNS, SASEGT. The CDR3 region has the DNA TGTGCCAGCAGGACAGCTTCTGGAAACACCATATATTTT. Its protein is CASRTASGNTIYF.

The sample holds one count of this clone. The chain employs TRBV19 and TRBJ1-5; no firm D call. Germline V lookup: CDR1 LNHDA, CDR2 SQIVND (reference sequence). The CDR3 sequence is 14 residues long. Trimming took 2 bases from V and 6 from J, leaving 11 bases between them. The CDR3 bases are TGTGCCAGTAGTATAAGGACCGCGGGTCAGCCCCAGCATTTT. This sequence encodes CASSIRTAGQPQHF.

This clone appeared once. The chain employs TRBV11-3 and TRBJ2-7; possible D gene TRBD2, 6 bases. V gave up 1 base and J gave up 6 bases, with 10 bases separating them. CDR3 length equals 13 residues. Germline lookup yields CDR1 SGHNT and CDR2 YENEEA. CDR3 protein: CASSLGSGVEQYF. The CDR3 DNA reads TGTGCCAGCAGCTTAGGTTCGGGGGTCGAGCAGTACTTC.

The V call is TRBV4-1, the J call TRBJ2-7, with TRBD1 matching 9 bases. CDR3 length: 15 amino acids. Germline lookup yields CDR1 MGHRA and CDR2 YSYEKL. The ends lost 2 bases at V and 1 base at J; junction bases unmatched: 3. The chain's CDR3 is CASSQSGTGSYEQYF. The CDR3 nucleotides are TGCGCCAGCAGCCAATCCGGGACAGGGTCCTACGAGCAGTACTTC.

The chain uses TRBV4-2 and TRBJ1-5, with D possibly matching TRBD1 (6 bases). Germline V gives CDR1 LGHNA, CDR2 YNFKEQ. V lost 1 base, J lost 7 bases, and 14 bases lay in between. This CDR3 is 15 amino acids long. The CDR3 region is CASSQGQGLGQPQHF. DNA for the CDR3: TGTGCCAGCAGCCAAGGGCAGGGGTTGGGGCAGCCCCAGCATTTT.

The chain links TRBV28 to TRBJ2-7; 8 bases map to TRBD2. The junction had 6 bases not matched to a gene; V was cut back by 5 bases and J by 3 bases. Germline CDR1 MDHEN, CDR2 SYDVKM. This CDR3 is 14 amino acids long. The CDR3 loop reads CASSPPLAGYEQYF. CDR3 bases: TGTGCCAGCAGTCCTCCCCTAGCGGGCTACGAGCAGTACTTC.

The rearrangement links TRBV5-1 to TRBJ2-1; weak D call: TRBD1 (5 bases). The CDR3 is 16 amino acids. The V end lost 0 bases, the J end lost 1 base, and 11 bases lay between the germline ends. The germline CDR1 and CDR2 sequences are SGHRS and YFSETQ. The CDR3 DNA reads as TGCGCCAGCAGCTTGGAAGGGGTCTTGTCCTACAATGAGCAGTTCTTC. Translating it yields CASSLEGVLSYNEQFF.

The chain has TRBV5-6 and TRBJ2-3, with D perhaps TRBD2 (6 bases). This CDR3 contains 15 residues. Germline CDR1 reads SGHDT; CDR2 reads YYEEEE. V was cut by 4 bases and J by 5 bases, with 17 bases left in between. The CDR3 DNA reads as TGTGCCAGCAGCCCCCCGACTAGGGTGCGAGATACGCAGTATTTT. Its protein is CASSPPTRVRDTQYF.

The chain links TRBV9 to TRBJ1-2; possibly TRBD1 for D (5 bases). The length of the CDR3 is 13 residues. The V end lost 4 bases, the J end lost 7 bases, and 14 bases lay between the germline ends. Per germline, CDR1 SGDLS and CDR2 YYNGEE. The CDR3 spells CASSLGEYGGYTF. The CDR3 bases are TGTGCCAGCAGCTTAGGGGAGTACGGTGGCTACACCTTC. Supplemented by reference TRBV9 and TRBJ1-2, the full variable domain reads DSGVTQTPKHLITATGQRVTLRCSPRSGDLSVYWYQQSLDQGLQFLIQYYNGEERAKGNILERFSAQQFPDLHSELNLSSLELGDSALYFCASSLGEYGGYTFGSGTRLTVV.

The V gene is TRBV2, the J gene TRBJ1-2, with D maybe TRBD1 (5 bases). V shed 2 bases and J shed 6 bases, with 7 bases lying between them. The germline V gene has CDR1 SNHLY and CDR2 FYNNEI. The CDR3 sequence is 12 residues long. This CDR3 reads CASSEQGDGYTF. CDR3 DNA: TGTGCCAGCAGTGAACAGGGCGATGGCTACACCTTC.

The rearrangement links TRBV4-1 to TRBJ1-3; D uncertain. CDR1 is MGHRA, CDR2 YSYEKL, per germline. V was trimmed by 0 bases and J by 4 bases, leaving 4 bases between them. This CDR3 region has 13 residues. CDR3: CASSQDYGNTIYF. In DNA form, the CDR3 reads TGCGCCAGCAGCCAAGATTACGGAAACACCATATATTTT.

A few counts support this clone. The chain recombines TRBV9 with TRBJ2-3; D call uncertain. The CDR3 covers 12 residues. CDR1 is SGDLS and CDR2 is YYNGEE in the germline V gene. The V and J ends lost 3 bases and 6 bases respectively, with 8 bases between them. CDR3 in amino acids: CASSGHGDTQYF. The CDR3 nucleotides are TGTGCCAGCAGCGGGCATGGGGATACGCAGTATTTT.

The chain combines TRBV14 with TRBJ2-1, with 10 bases that match TRBD1. The trim removed 4 bases at V and 9 bases at J, leaving 6 bases unmatched. Germline loops: CDR1 SGHDN, CDR2 FVKESK. CDR3 length: 14 residues. The CDR3 reads CASSPRQGASEQFF. Written as DNA, the CDR3 is TGTGCCAGCAGCCCCAGACAGGGGGCGAGTGAGCAGTTCTTC. The whole variable domain, filled in from reference TRBV14 and TRBJ2-1, reads EAGVTQFPSHSVIEKGQTVTLRCDPISGHDNLYWYRRVMGKEIKFLLHFVKESKQDESGMPNNRFLAERTGGTYSTLKVQPAELEDSGVYFCASSPRQGASEQFFGPGTRLTVL.

This rearrangement joins TRBV7-6 to TRBJ2-7; D may be TRBD2 (6 bases). Trimming stripped 5 bases from V and 3 bases from J, with 29 bases between. CDR1 SGHVS and CDR2 FNYEAQ come from the germline V gene. There are 19 residues in the CDR3. CDR3 sequence (DNA): TGTGCCAGCAGCCGGGGGACTGATGGTAGGGGAAGTGTGAGCTACGAGCAGTACTTC. Protein product: CASSRGTDGRGSVSYEQYF.

This sequence joins TRBV28 and TRBJ2-3; no firm D call. This CDR3 is 14 amino acids long. Trimming stripped 3 bases from V and 6 bases from J, with 13 bases between. Germline CDR1 and CDR2: MDHEN and SYDVKM. The CDR3 nucleotides read TGTGCCAGCAGTTTGGGCGGAGAGAGTGATACGCAGTATTTT. Its protein is CASSLGGESDTQYF.

V gene TRBV10-3 combines with J gene TRBJ2-2; D unclear. This CDR3 is 15 amino acids long. Germline CDR1 is ENHRY and CDR2 is SYGVKD. Between the trimmed V and J ends, which lost 3 bases and 0 bases, there was a span of 8 bases. The CDR3 loop is CAISETGTNTGELFF. CDR3 bases: TGTGCCATCAGTGAAACGGGCACGAACACCGGGGAGCTGTTTTTT.

Concerning this clone: At one boundary the junction diverges from the germline segment, which might be a read error. V and J are TRBV7-2 and TRBJ2-1; D is unresolved. The CDR3 loop spans 15 amino acids. From germline, CDR1 is SGHTA and CDR2 FQGNSA. The CDR3 DNA reads TGTGCCAGCAGTTTAGGACCTTCAGCGCACCTTGAGCAGTTCTTC. Amino acid sequence: CASSLGPSAHLEQFF.

About this clone itself: At one of its ends the junction is not consistent with the germline gene, which may arise from a read error. Other nucleotide sequences from this sample produce the same CDR3. The genes are TRBV7-9 and TRBJ2-3, with D perhaps being TRBD1 or TRBD2 (5 bases each). The CDR3 length is 15 residues. Germline CDR1 reads SEHNR; CDR2 reads FQNEAQ (reference sequence). The CDR3 here is CASSLAGQGTDTQYF. CDR3 coding DNA: TGTGCCAGCAGCCTAGCCGGTCAGGGAACAGATACGCAGTATTTT.

This clone was recorded at least ten times. V usage is TRBV28 and J usage is TRBJ2-7, with a weak D call TRBD1 (7 bases). This CDR3 region has 13 residues. Germline CDR1 MDHEN, CDR2 SYDVKM. V was cut by 6 bases and J by 5 bases, with 14 bases left in between. CDR3 amino acids: CASRNSGGNEQYF. CDR3 bases: TGTGCCAGCAGGAATTCAGGGGGGAACGAGCAGTACTTC. Combining the CDR3 with reference TRBV28 and TRBJ2-7 gives the whole variable domain DVKVTQSSRYLVKRTGEKVFLECVQDMDHENMFWYRQDPGLGLRLIYFSYDVKMKEKGDIPEGYSVSREKKERFSLILESASTNQTSMYLCASRNSGGNEQYFGPGTRLTVT.

This clone has just one count. The chain joins TRBV27 to TRBJ1-2, with a weak D call TRBD1 (6 bases). This CDR3 spans 15 amino acids. The germline gives CDR1 MNHEY, CDR2 SMNVEV (reference sequence). V lost 6 bases and J 0 bases, leaving 14 bases between the germline ends. DNA for the CDR3: TGTGCCAGCAGCGACGGGGGGGGCCCTAACTATGGCTACACCTTC. Protein product: CASSDGGGPNYGYTF.

The rearrangement links TRBV2 to TRBJ2-7, with D perhaps TRBD1 or TRBD2 (5 bases each). The germline V gene has CDR1 SNHLY and CDR2 FYNNEI. CDR3 length equals 11 residues. Trimming shortened V by 7 bases and J by 6 bases, and 10 bases separated the two germline ends. The CDR3: CASTRGGEQYF. CDR3 nucleotides: TGTGCCAGCACACGGGGCGGCGAGCAGTACTTC.

The CDR3 nucleotides read TGTGCCAGCAGGAGGACAGCAACCTCTGGAAACACCATATATTTT. Translated: CASRRTATSGNTIYF. The genes are TRBV6-5 and TRBJ1-3; a possible D gene is TRBD1 (6 bases). The CDR3 is 15 residues long. The V end was cut by 6 bases, the J end by 0 bases, with 12 bases between. Germline V gives CDR1 MNHEY, CDR2 SVGAGI.

The V and J genes are TRBV7-9 and TRBJ2-5, with D unclear. The CDR3 covers 14 residues. CDR1 and CDR2 from the germline V gene are SEHNR and FQNEAQ (reference sequence). The V gene lost 5 bases and the J gene lost 1 base, with 11 bases spanning the gap. CDR3 protein: CASSRGWTQETQYF. DNA for the CDR3: TGTGCCAGCAGCCGAGGTTGGACCCAAGAGACCCAGTACTTC.

The CDR3 region has the DNA TGCGCCAGCAGCCGAGGTGGACAGGGGGGGTACGAGCAGTACTTC. Protein product: CASSRGGQGGYEQYF. The rearrangement links TRBV4-1 to TRBJ2-7, with 10 bases aligning to TRBD1. Per germline, CDR1 MGHRA and CDR2 YSYEKL. The CDR3 length is 15 residues. The V gene end was trimmed by 4 bases and the J gene end by 4 bases; junction bases not matched to a gene: 7.